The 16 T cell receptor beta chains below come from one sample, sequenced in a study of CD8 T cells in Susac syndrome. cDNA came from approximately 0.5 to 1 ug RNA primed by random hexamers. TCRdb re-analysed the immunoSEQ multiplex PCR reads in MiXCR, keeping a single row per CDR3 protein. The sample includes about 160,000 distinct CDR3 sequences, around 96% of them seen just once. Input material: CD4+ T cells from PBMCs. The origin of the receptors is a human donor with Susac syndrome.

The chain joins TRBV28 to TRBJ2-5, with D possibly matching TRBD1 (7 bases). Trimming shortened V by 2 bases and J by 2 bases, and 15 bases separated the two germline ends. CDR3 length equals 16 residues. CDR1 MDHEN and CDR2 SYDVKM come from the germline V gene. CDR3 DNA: TGTGCCAGCAGTTTACCGGGGGTGGGACAGCAAGAGACCCAGTACTTC. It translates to CASSLPGVGQQETQYF.

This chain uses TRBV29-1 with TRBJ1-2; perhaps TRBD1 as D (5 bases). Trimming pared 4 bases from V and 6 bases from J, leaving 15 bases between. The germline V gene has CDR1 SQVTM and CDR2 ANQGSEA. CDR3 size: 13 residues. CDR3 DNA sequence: TGCAGCGTTGTACTACAGGTTCTGGATGGCTACACCTTC. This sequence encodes CSVVLQVLDGYTF.

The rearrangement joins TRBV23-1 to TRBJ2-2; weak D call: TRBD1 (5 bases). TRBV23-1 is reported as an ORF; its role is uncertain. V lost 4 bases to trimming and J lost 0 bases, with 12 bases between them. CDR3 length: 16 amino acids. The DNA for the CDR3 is TGCGCCAGCAGTCGAATCGGACAAACGAACACCGGGGAGCTGTTTTTT. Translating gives CASSRIGQTNTGELFF.

DNA for the CDR3: TGCAGTGCTACGGACTATAACACAGATACGCAGTATTTT. Its protein is CSATDYNTDTQYF. The chain joins TRBV20-1 to TRBJ2-3; maybe TRBD2 (6 bases). V was clipped by 4 bases and J by 2 bases, with 10 bases between them. The CDR3 runs to 13 residues. Germline V lookup: CDR1 DFQATT, CDR2 SNEGSKA (reference sequence).

In DNA, the CDR3 is TGTGCCAGCAGGATCACAGGGAACACCGGGGAGCTGTTTTTT. Its protein is CASRITGNTGELFF. The chain uses TRBV12-3 or TRBV12-4 and TRBJ2-2, with D perhaps matching TRBD1 (5 bases). The CDR3 length is 14 residues. Trimming took off 6 bases at V and 1 base at J, with 9 bases between the two ends.

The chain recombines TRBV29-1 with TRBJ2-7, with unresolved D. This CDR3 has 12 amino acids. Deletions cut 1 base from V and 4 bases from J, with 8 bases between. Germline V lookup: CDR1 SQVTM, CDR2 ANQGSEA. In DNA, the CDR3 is TGCAGCGTTGAAGGACCCAATTACGAGCAGTACTTC. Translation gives CSVEGPNYEQYF.

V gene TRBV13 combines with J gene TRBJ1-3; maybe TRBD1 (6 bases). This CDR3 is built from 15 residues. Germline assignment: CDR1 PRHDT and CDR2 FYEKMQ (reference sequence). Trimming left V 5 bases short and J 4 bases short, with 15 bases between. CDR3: CASSIQQGIGNTIYF. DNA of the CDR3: TGTGCCAGCAGCATCCAACAGGGAATAGGAAACACCATATATTTT.

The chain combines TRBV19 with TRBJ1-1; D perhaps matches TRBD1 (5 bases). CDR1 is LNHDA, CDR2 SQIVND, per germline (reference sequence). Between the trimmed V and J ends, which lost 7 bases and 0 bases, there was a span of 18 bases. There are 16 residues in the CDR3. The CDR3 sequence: CASKRQLAFMNTEAFF. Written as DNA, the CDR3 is TGTGCCAGTAAAAGACAGTTAGCTTTCATGAACACTGAAGCTTTCTTT.

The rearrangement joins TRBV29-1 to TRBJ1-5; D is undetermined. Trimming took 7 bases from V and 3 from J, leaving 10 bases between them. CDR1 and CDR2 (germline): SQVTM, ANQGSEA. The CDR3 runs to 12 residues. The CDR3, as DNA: TGCAGCGCTAGGGCCCCCAATCAGCCCCAGCATTTT. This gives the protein CSARAPNQPQHF.

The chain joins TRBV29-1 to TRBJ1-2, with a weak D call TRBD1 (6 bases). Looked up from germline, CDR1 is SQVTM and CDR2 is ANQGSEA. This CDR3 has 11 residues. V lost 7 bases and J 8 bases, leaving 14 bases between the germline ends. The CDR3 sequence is CSASGVGGYTF. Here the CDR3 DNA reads TGCAGCGCCTCAGGGGTTGGAGGCTACACCTTC.

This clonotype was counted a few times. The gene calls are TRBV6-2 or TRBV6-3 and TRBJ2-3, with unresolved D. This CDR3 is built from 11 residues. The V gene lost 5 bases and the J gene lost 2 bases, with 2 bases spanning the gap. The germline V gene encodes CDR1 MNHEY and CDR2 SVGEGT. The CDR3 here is CASSNTDTQYF. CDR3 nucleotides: TGTGCCAGCAGTAACACAGATACGCAGTATTTT.

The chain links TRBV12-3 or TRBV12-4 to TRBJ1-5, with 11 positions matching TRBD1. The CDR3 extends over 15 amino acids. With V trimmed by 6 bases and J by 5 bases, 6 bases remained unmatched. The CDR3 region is CASRGQGAGHQPQHF. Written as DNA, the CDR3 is TGTGCCAGCAGAGGACAGGGGGCCGGCCATCAGCCCCAGCATTTT.

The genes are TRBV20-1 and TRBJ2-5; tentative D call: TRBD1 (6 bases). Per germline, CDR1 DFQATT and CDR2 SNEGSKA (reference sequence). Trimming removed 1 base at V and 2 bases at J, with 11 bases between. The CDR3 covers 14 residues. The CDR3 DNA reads TGCAGTGCTAGAGGGGGGCCCCCACAAGAGACCCAGTACTTC. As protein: CSARGGPPQETQYF.

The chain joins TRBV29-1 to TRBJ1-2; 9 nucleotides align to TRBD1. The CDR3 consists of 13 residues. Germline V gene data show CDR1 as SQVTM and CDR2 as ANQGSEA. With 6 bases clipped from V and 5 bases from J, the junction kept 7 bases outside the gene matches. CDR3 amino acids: CSVIMGQGYGYTF. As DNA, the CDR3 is TGCAGCGTGATCATGGGACAGGGTTATGGCTACACCTTC.

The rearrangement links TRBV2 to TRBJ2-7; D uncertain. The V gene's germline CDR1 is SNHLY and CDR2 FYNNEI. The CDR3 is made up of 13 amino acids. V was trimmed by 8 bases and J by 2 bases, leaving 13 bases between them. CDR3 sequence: CASSVRETYEQYV. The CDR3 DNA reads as TGTGCCAGCTCTGTAAGAGAGACCTACGAGCAGTACGTC.

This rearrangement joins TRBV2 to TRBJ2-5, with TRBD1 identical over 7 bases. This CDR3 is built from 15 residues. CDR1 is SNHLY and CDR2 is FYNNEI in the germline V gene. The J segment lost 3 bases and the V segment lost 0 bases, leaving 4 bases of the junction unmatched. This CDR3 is CASSEAGTGEETQYF. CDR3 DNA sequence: TGTGCCAGCAGTGAAGCGGGAACAGGGGAAGAGACCCAGTACTTC.